This T cell receptor beta chain stems from a study of T cells after posttransplantation cyclophosphamide. The assay was immunoSEQ multiplex PCR, and TCRdb's table has in-frame clones only and misses some. The data show some 16,000 clones, roughly 80% seen once. A marrow graft followed busulfan-fludarabine conditioning, with cyclophosphamide on days +3 and +4. To note about this clone: Its antigen is currently unknown.

Whole-study results and caveats: Skin or GI-infiltrating T cells shared few TRB sequences with blood. TRB clonality was highly associated with recipient CMV seropositivity and reactivation. Later blood repertoires were often dominated by clones from the donor CD8+ memory compartment.

Germline V gene data show CDR1 as MGHRA and CDR2 as YSYEKL. CDR3 length: 14 amino acids. The V end was cut by 0 bases, the J end by 1 base, with 6 bases between. This sample comprised CD8+ T cells sorted from PBMCs, obtained 1,700 to 2,000 days after a stem cell transplant with posttransplant cyclophosphamide. The receptor was isolated from a female patient aged 35 to 55 who received an allogeneic stem cell transplant from a related donor, was CMV-positive, and had no GVHD. Some T cells may be transferred from the graft donor. The chain combines TRBV4-1 with TRBJ2-5; D is possibly TRBD2 (5 bases). CDR3: CASSQEDSQETQYF. In DNA form, the CDR3 reads TGCGCCAGCAGCCAAGAGGACTCCCAAGAGACCCAGTACTTC.